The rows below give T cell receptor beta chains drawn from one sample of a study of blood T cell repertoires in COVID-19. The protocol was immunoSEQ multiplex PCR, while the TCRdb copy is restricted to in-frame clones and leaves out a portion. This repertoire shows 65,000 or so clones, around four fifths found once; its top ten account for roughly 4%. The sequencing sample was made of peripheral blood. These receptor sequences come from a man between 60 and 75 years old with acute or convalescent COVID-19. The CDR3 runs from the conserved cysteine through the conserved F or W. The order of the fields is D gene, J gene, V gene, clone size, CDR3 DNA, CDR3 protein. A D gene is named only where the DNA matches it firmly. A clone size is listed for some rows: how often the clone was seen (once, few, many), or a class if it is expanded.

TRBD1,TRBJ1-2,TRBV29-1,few,TGCAGCGTTGAGACAAGGGGGCCGATGAGGGGCTACACCTTC,CSVETRGPMRGYTF
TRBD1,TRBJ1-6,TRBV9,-,TGTGCCAGCAGCGACTTCTCAGGGGGCGGTAATTCACCCCTCCACTTT,CASSDFSGGGNSPLHF
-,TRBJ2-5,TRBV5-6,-,TGTGCCAGCAGCTTGGCCACGGAAGGGGTCCAAGAGACCCAGTACTTC,CASSLATEGVQETQYF
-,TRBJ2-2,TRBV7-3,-,TGTGCCAGCAGCCCAGCAGGGCCCGGGGAGCTGTTTTTT,CASSPAGPGELFF
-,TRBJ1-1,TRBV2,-,TGTGCCAGCAGGGGGGGTGCTGAAGCTTTCTTT,CASRGGAEAFF
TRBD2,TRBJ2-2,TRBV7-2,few,TGTGCCAGCACCCCGGGGCGGGGGAGCACCGGGGAGCTGTTTTTT,CASTPGRGSTGELFF
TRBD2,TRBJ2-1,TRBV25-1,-,TGTGCCACCTCGCGCAGCGGGGGCTCCTACAATGAGCAGTTCTTC,CATSRSGGSYNEQFF
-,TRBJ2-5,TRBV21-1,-,TGTGCCAGCAGCATACGGGAGGGGCGGACAAAGGCCCAGTACTTC,CASSIREGRTKAQYF
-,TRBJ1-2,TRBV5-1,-,TGCGCCAGCCGGGAAACCACCGACTATGGCTACACCTTC,CASRETTDYGYTF
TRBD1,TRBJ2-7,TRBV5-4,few,TGTGCCAGCAGCTTGGGTGGACAGGGAATCTACGAGCAGTACTTC,CASSLGGQGIYEQYF
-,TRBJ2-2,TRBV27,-,TGTGCCAGCAGGACACAGGGAGATAGGGGGGAGCTGTTTTTT,CASRTQGDRGELFF
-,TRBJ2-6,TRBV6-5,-,TGTGCCAGCAGGCGTATCTCTGGGGCCAACGTCCTGACTTTC,CASRRISGANVLTF
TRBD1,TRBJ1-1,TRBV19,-,TGTGCCAGTAGTGGGACACAGGGGTCTGAAGCTTTCTTT,CASSGTQGSEAFF
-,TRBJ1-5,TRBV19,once,TGTGCCAGTATCCCAGACAGAGACAATCAGCCCCAGCATTTT,CASIPDRDNQPQHF
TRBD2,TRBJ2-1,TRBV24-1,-,TGTGCCACCAGTCCCACTAGCGGGGGGGCCACCCGCCACGAGGATGAGCAGTTCTTC,CATSPTSGGATRHEDEQFF
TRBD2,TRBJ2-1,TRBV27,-,TGTGCCAGCAGTCCGGGGGGTGTCCCCCACAATGAGCAGTTCTTC,CASSPGGVPHNEQFF
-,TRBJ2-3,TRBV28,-,TGTGCCAGCCATGTTGTCAGCACAGATACGCAGTATTTT,CASHVVSTDTQYF
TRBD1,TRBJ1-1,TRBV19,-,TGTGCCAGTAGGGACCGGGACAGGCTGAACACTGAAGCTTTCTTT,CASRDRDRLNTEAFF
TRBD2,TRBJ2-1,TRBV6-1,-,TGTGCCAGCAGTGACGATCTAGCGGGGGGGGTCAATGAGCAGTTCTTC,CASSDDLAGGVNEQFF
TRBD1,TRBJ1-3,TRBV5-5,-,TGTGCCAGCAGGGACAGGGCCAGCTCTGGAAACACCATATATTTT,CASRDRASSGNTIYF
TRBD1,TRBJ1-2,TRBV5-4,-,TGTGCCAGCAGCTTGGCAGGGGGAGAGGGTAACTATGGCTACACCTTC,CASSLAGGEGNYGYTF
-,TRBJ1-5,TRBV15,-,TGTGCCACCAGCAGAGTATTAGGCAATCAGCCCCAGCATTTT,CATSRVLGNQPQHF
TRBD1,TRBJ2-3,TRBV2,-,TGTGCCAGCTCAGCGAGGGGGCCACAAATCCTCACAGATACGCAGTATTTT,CASSARGPQILTDTQYF
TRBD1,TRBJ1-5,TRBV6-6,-,TGTGCCAGCAGCGAGGACAGGGACAATCAGCCCCAGCATTTT,CASSEDRDNQPQHF
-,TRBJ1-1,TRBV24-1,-,TGTGCCACCAGTGACCCCGGGGCGCCGCGGGGTGAAGCTTTCTTT,CATSDPGAPRGEAFF
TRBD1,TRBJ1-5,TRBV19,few,TGTGCCAGTAGCACGACAGGGAGAAGACAGCCCCAGCATTTT,CASSTTGRRQPQHF
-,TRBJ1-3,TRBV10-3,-,TGTGCCATCAGTGAGCACTCTGACACCTTCTCTGGAAACACCATATATTTT,CAISEHSDTFSGNTIYF
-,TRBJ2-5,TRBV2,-,TGTGCCAGCAGAGTACTTAATCAAGAGACCCAGTACTTC,CASRVLNQETQYF
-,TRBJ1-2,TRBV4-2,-,TGTGCCAGCAGCCAGGATGCCGCGGGGGCATATGACTATGGCTACACCTTC,CASSQDAAGAYDYGYTF
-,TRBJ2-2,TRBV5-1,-,TGCGCCAGCAGCTTGGCCGGGGACACCGGGGAGCTGTTTTTT,CASSLAGDTGELFF
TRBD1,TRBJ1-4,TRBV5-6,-,TGTGCCAGCAGCTCGACCGTACGAACCGACAGGGATACTGAAAAACTGTTTTTT,CASSSTVRTDRDTEKLFF
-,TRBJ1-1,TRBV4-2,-,TGTGCCAGCAGCCCCCACACAGGGTCCATGAACACTGAAGCTTTCTTT,CASSPHTGSMNTEAFF
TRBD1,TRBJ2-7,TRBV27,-,TGTGCCAGCTCGGACAGGTCACCCTACGAGCAGTACTTC,CASSDRSPYEQYF
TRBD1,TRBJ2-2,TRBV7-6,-,TGTGCCAGCCGTCTCGGGACAGGGGGAACCGGGGAGCTGTTTTTT,CASRLGTGGTGELFF
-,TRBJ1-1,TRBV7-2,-,TGTGCCAGCAGCTTATCCCAGTATGAAGCTTTCTTT,CASSLSQYEAFF
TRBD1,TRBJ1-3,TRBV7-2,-,TGTGCCAGCAGCTTATTCTCGGACAGGGGGGGGAACACCATATATTTT,CASSLFSDRGGNTIYF
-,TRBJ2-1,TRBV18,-,TGTGCCAGCTCACCTACCAGGGCCTCGGATGAGCAGTTCTTC,CASSPTRASDEQFF
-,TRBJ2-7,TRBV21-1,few,TGTGCCAGCGGATGGGGGGACTCCTACGAGCAGTACTTC,CASGWGDSYEQYF
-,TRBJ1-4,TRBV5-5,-,TGTGCCAGCAGCTTGACGGTAGGGGATGAAAAACTGTTTTTT,CASSLTVGDEKLFF
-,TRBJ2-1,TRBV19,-,TGTGCCAGTAGTATGGGGGCAGGGGCCTACAATGAGCAGTTCTTC,CASSMGAGAYNEQFF
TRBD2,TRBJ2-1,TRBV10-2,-,TGCGCCAGCAGTGAGAGAAGCGGGGGGATCTATGAGCAGTTCTTC,CASSERSGGIYEQFF
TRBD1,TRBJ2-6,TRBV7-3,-,TGTGCCAGCAGCTTAATACTTGGGGACAGGGGCTCTGGGGCCAACGTCCTGACTTTC,CASSLILGDRGSGANVLTF
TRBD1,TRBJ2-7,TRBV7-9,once,TGTGCCAGCAGCCCGACAGGGGTCCGCAAGGACTTC,CASSPTGVRKDF
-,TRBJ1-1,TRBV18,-,TGTGCCAGCTCAAGGGGGACCACAGGGCCTAACACTGAAGCTTTCTTT,CASSRGTTGPNTEAFF
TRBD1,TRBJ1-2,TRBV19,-,TGTGCCAGCGGTCAACCGGGACAGCGCTATGGCTACACCTTC,CASGQPGQRYGYTF
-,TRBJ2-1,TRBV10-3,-,TGTGCCATCAGTGAGGTTCAACAGATAGGCAACAATGAGCAGTTCTTC,CAISEVQQIGNNEQFF
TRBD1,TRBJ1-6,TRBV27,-,TGTGCCAGCAGTTTTGGGATCAGGGGGCCGGGTTCACCCCTCCACTTT,CASSFGIRGPGSPLHF
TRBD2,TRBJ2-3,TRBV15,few,TGTGCCACCAGCAGAGAGCGGGGGAGCACAGATACGCAGTATTTT,CATSRERGSTDTQYF
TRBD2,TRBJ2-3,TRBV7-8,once,TGTGCCAGCAGCTGGACTCTAACTAGCGGGGGGGCCGATGATAATAGGGGTACGCAGTATTTT,CASSWTLTSGGADDNRGTQYF
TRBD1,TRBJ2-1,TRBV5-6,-,TGTGCCAGCAGCCCTCTCGGGCAGGGGGCTGTTAATGAGCAGTTCTTC,CASSPLGQGAVNEQFF
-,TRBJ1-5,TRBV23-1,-,TGCGCCAGCAGCTGGTCCCTTTCAGGGGAAAGGTTGTGCAATCAGCCCCAGCATTTT,CASSWSLSGERLCNQPQHF